The 11 T cell receptor beta chains presented below share a single source sample, sequenced in a study of blood T cell repertoires in COVID-19. Here immunoSEQ multiplex PCR was the method, and the copy in TCRdb shows in-frame clones only, minus some. The table shows some 70,000 clones, with 80% to 90% occurring only once. Material for sequencing was peripheral blood. All receptors come from a man in his forties or fifties with acute or convalescent COVID-19.

This clone came up a few times. This rearrangement joins TRBV5-8 to TRBJ1-5, with TRBD1 identical over 9 bases. Per the germline V gene, CDR1 is SGHTS and CDR2 is YDEGEE. V shed 4 bases and J 0 bases; nucleotides not matched to a gene: 5. The CDR3 has 16 amino acids. The CDR3 DNA follows: TGTGCCAGCAGCCTTGGGACAGGGAATAGCAATCAGCCCCAGCATTTT. This sequence encodes CASSLGTGNSNQPQHF. Filled out from reference TRBV5-8 and TRBJ1-5, the complete variable domain reads EAGVTQSPTHLIKTRGQQATLRCSPISGHTSVYWYQQALGLGLQFLLWYDEGEERNRGNFPPRFSGRQFPNYSSELNVNALELEDSALYLCASSLGTGNSNQPQHFGDGTRLSIL.

The genes are TRBV5-1 and TRBJ1-2; TRBD1 aligns across 9 bases. CDR3 length: 16 amino acids. V dropped 6 bases and J dropped 1; count of bases not matched to a gene: 10. The germline CDR1 and CDR2 sequences are SGHRS and YFSETQ. CDR3 sequence (DNA): TGCGCCAGCACACCCGGGACAGGGAGGGTTAACTATGGCTACACCTTC. Residues: CASTPGTGRVNYGYTF.

Written as DNA, the CDR3 is TGTGCCAGCAGCGTAACTAGCGGGAGGTACAATGAGCAGTTCTTC. Translation: CASSVTSGRYNEQFF. This chain connects TRBV9 to TRBJ2-1; the match to TRBD2 covers 12 bases. Germline CDR1 SGDLS, CDR2 YYNGEE. This CDR3 has 15 amino acids. Trimming cost V 1 base and J 4 bases; bases outside gene matches: 0.

This chain connects TRBV2 to TRBJ2-6, with TRBD2 matching over 7 bases. CDR3 length: 14 residues. V gave up 7 bases and J gave up 4 bases; unmatched junction bases: 4. Germline CDR1 is SNHLY and CDR2 is FYNNEI. The DNA of the CDR3 is TGTGCCAGCACAATGACTAGCGGGGCCAACGTCCTGACTTTC. It translates to CASTMTSGANVLTF.

This clone was observed a handful of times. The chain employs TRBV2 and TRBJ2-7, with 10 nucleotides matching TRBD1. This CDR3 has 15 residues. Germline V CDR1 and CDR2: SNHLY, FYNNEI. V was pared by 6 bases and J by 4 bases, with 9 bases of the junction left unmatched. The CDR3 region has the DNA TGTGCCAGCAGAGGACTTCGGGACAGGGGTTACGAGCAGTACTTC. Translating it yields CASRGLRDRGYEQYF.

V gene TRBV5-8 combines with J gene TRBJ2-3, with 7 bases that match TRBD1. The CDR3 consists of 15 residues. Losses at the gene ends were 4 bases for V and 6 bases for J; bases not matched to a gene: 11. Germline V gives CDR1 SGHTS, CDR2 YDEGEE. The CDR3 region has the DNA TGTGCCAGCAGCCGAGACAGGGAATATCGGGATACGCAGTATTTT. Its translation: CASSRDREYRDTQYF.

This chain connects TRBV24-1 to TRBJ2-5, with 7 bases that match TRBD1. The length of the CDR3 is 13 residues. Losses at the gene ends were 4 bases for V and 3 bases for J; bases not matched to a gene: 1. The V gene's germline CDR1 is KGHDR and CDR2 SFDVKD. The CDR3 bases are TGTGCCACCAGTGAGGGGACAGAAGAGACCCAGTACTTC. Its protein is CATSEGTEETQYF.

The genes are TRBV10-3 and TRBJ1-6; D is unclear. The V gene lost 3 bases and the J gene lost 5 bases, with 11 bases spanning the gap. CDR3 length equals 15 residues. Germline V gives CDR1 ENHRY, CDR2 SYGVKD. The CDR3 DNA sequence: TGTGCCATCAGTGATCGGGGAGTCGATAATTCACCCCTCCACTTT. Its translation is CAISDRGVDNSPLHF.

The chain combines TRBV4-2 with TRBJ1-1, with D unresolved. The CDR3 is 14 amino acids. Between the trimmed V and J ends, which lost 0 bases and 0 bases, there was a span of 5 bases. In germline, CDR1 is LGHNA, CDR2 YNFKEQ. The CDR3 region has the DNA TGTGCCAGCAGCCAAGAACACATGAACACTGAAGCTTTCTTT. It codes for CASSQEHMNTEAFF.

This clone has a single count. The chain has TRBV24-1 and TRBJ2-3, with a possible D match to TRBD1 (6 bases). Germline-derived CDR1 and CDR2 are KGHDR and SFDVKD. The CDR3 length is 14 residues. The V and J ends lost 12 bases and 2 bases respectively, with 17 bases between them. The CDR3, as DNA: TGTGCCGTCCGCCGGGACACAAACACAGATACGCAGTATTTT. Amino acid sequence: CAVRRDTNTDTQYF.

The chain couples TRBV4-2 to TRBJ2-2, with 7 bases lining up with TRBD2. The V segment lost 3 bases and the J segment 5 bases; nucleotides outside the gene matches: 6. This CDR3 contains 15 residues. Germline V lookup: CDR1 LGHNA, CDR2 YNFKEQ. The CDR3: CASSQGGKLTGELFF. The CDR3 DNA reads as TGTGCCAGCAGCCAGGGAGGGAAGTTAACCGGGGAGCTGTTTTTT.